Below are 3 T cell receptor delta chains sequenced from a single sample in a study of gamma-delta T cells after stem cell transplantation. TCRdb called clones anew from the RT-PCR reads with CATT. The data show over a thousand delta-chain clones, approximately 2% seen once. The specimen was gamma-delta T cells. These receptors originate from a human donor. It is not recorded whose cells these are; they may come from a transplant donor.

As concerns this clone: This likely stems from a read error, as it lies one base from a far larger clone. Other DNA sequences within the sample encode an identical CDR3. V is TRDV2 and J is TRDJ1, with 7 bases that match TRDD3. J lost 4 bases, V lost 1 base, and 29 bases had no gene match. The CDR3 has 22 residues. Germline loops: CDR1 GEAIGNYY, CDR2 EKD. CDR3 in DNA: TGTGCCTGTGACACGTACTGGGGTGATGAGTCGGATTCGCTGGCTCGCTTCGATAAACTCATCTTT. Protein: CACDTYWGDESDSLARFDKLIF.

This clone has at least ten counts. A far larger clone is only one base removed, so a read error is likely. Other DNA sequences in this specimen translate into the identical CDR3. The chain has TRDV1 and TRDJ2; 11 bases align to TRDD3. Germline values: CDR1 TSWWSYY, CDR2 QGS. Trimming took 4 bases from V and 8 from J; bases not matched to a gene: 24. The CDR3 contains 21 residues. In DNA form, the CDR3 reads TGTGCTCTTGGGGGAAAGCTACTTGCTGGGGGATACAAGCGGAAGGCGGCACAACTCTTCTTT. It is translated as CALGGKLLAGGYKRKAAQLFF.

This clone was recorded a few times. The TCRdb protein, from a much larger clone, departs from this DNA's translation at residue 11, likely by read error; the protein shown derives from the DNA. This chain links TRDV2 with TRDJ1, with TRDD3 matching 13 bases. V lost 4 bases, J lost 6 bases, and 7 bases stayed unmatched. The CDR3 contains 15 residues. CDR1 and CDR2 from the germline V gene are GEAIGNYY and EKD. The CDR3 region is CACDLLGDTANKLIF. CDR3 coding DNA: TGTGCCTGTGATTTACTGGGGGATACGGCCAATAAACTCATCTTT.